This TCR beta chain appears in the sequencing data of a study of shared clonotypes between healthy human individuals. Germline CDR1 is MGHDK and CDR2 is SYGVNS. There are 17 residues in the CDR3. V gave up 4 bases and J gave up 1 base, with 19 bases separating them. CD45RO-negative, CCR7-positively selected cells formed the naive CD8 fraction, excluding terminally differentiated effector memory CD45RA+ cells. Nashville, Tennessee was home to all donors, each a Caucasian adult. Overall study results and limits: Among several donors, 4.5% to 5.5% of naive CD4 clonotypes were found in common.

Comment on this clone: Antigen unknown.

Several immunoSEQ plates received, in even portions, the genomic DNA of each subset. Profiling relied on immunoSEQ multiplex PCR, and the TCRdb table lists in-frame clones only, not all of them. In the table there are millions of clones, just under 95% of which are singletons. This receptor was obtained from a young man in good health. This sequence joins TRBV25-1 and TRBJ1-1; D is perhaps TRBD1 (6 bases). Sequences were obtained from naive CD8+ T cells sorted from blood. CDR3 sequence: CASSVGRRGEENTEAFF. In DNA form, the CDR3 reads TGTGCCAGCAGTGTGGGCCGCAGGGGCGAAGAGAACACTGAAGCTTTCTTT.